This T cell receptor beta chain was retrieved from a study of T cells in Graves' hyperthyroidism and ophthalmopathy (dated by TCRdb to the late 2010s). Regarding the research as a whole: A discovery cohort of roughly 96 patients, 43 with Graves' ophthalmopathy and approximately 60 with stable Graves' hyperthyroidism, was used to find distinguishing TCR V-J signatures. Whether ophthalmopathy could be predicted prospectively was tested in an independent validation cohort made up of 18 to 20 hyperthyroidism patients plus 17 patients who later progressed to ophthalmopathy. The 100 discovery patients were randomly split 7:3 into training and test sets. In addition, the study compared T-cell repertoires in thyroid tissue and in blood from roughly six Graves' hyperthyroidism patients. After blood sampling, hyperthyroidism patients were treated with methimazole at a starting dose of 30 mg daily, and ophthalmopathy patients were treated with high-dose intravenous methylprednisolone. The paper reports TCR Vbeta CDR3 sequencing of some 140 peripheral blood samples: approximately 41 ophthalmopathy, roughly 74 hyperthyroidism and around 17 progressor patients. Beyond this particular receptor, the publication reports: Blood samples also contained most of the expanded thyroid clonotypes (frequency above 0.001), which suggests that blood repertoires may reflect thyroid immune responses. Ophthalmopathy was separated from stable hyperthyroidism by a 13 V-J signature model, with roughly 88% sensitivity and approximately 84% specificity obtained in cross-validation and 80%/75% obtained in testing. In validation, the model predicted progression to ophthalmopathy with 55% to 71% sensitivity and less than 75% specificity, a median of 6.5 months before onset. Sample size was not statistically predetermined, and investigators were not blinded to group allocation.

About this clonotype: What antigen it recognizes has not been identified. Nothing much larger sits one base from this clone, and base qualities are not available.

V is cut by 0 bases and J by 0 bases, and the space between the germline ends is 7 bases. Per the germline V gene, SGDLS is the CDR1 and YYNGEE is the CDR2. The CDR3 goes from the cysteine to the phenylalanine over 15 residues. Kept here is only the CDR3 DNA, which spans 45 bases and is read in frame from base 1. Patients with uncontrolled infections, other autoimmune diseases, pregnancy or lactation were excluded. Diagnoses were established on the basis of clinical symptoms, serum thyroxine and TRAb, thyroid ultrasound, and orbital computed tomography. Trizol reagent was used to extract total RNA, and RNA quality was then checked on an Agilent 2100 Bioanalyzer. Amplification of TCR beta CDR3 regions was carried out from RNA transcripts. A first-round RT-PCR of the TCR CDR3 used the HTBI primer set with the Qiagen OneStep RT-PCR kit. The libraries were constructed in a second round of multiplex PCR and then size-selected and purified. Sequencing of the libraries was done on an Illumina HiSeq2000 using paired-end 100 bp reads. The published analysis was carried out like this. SOAPnuke was used to process the raw data, with reads discarded if the reads contained adapters or uncalled bases, had a mean Phred below 15, or lacked an exact constant-primer or identifier match. COPE v1.2.5 was used to merge high-quality paired reads, and clonotypes were defined as unique nucleotide sequences. Clonotypes were aligned to IMGT TRBV, TRBD and TRBJ reference segments using MiTCR v1.1. The analysis included only V-J combinations with a frequency above 0.0001, which together covered over 98% of the repertoires. The TCS score was defined as F50 (clonal expansion) divided by E x V (chaos), with BLOSUM62-based TCRdist calculated between CDR3 peptides within each V-J. Welch's t-statistics and random forest reduced some 510 V-J features to 10 to 15, which were used in a naive Bayes classifier (R e1071). Thyroid-blood repertoire similarity was quantified with the Morisita-Horn index. TCRdb took the public reads, trimmed them with fastp at Q25, ran MiXCR for clone calling and kept in-frame beta chains. Rows are unified per CDR3 protein, each entry keeping the most common DNA and genes. The V and J calls shown here were made by TCRdb, not taken from the authors' results. The sample table shows 650,000 to 800,000 distinct CDR3 sequences, and nearly 45% are seen once. Of the sample, roughly 6.5% is held by the ten largest clones.

The V gene is TRBV9 and the J gene is TRBJ1-5, with the D gene uncertain. The receptor comes from an adult man with Graves' disease, either hyperthyroidism or ophthalmopathy (not recorded which). Sequenced: peripheral blood or thyroid tissue (not recorded which). The CDR3 region has the sequence CASSVDTASNQPQHF. The DNA is as follows: TGTGCCAGCAGCGTAGATACGGCTAGCAATCAGCCCCAGCATTTT.